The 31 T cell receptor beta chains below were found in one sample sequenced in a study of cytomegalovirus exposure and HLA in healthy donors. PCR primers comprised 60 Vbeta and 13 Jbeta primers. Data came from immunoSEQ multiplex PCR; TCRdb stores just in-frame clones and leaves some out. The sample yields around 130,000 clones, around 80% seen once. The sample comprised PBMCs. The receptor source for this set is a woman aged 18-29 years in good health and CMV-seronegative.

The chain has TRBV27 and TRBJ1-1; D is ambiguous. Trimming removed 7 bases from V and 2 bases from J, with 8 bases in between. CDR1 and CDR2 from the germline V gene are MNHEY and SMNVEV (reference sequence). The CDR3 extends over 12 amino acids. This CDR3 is CASISLNTEAFF. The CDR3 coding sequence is TGTGCCAGCATATCCCTCAACACTGAAGCTTTCTTT.

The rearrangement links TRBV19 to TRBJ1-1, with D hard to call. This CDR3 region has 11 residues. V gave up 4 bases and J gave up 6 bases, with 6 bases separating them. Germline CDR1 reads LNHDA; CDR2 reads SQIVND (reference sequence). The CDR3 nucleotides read TGTGCCAGTAGTACCCCAGCTGAAGCTTTCTTT. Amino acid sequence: CASSTPAEAFF.

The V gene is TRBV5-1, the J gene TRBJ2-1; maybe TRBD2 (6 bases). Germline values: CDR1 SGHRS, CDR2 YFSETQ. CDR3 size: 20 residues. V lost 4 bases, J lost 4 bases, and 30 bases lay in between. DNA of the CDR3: TGCGCCAGCAGCCTTTTACCATGGGGAGGCCTAGGCCCGGCGTACAATGAGCAGTTCTTC. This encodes CASSLLPWGGLGPAYNEQFF. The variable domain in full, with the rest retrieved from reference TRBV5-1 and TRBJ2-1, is KAGVTQTPRYLIKTRGQQVTLSCSPISGHRSVSWYQQTPGQGLQFLFEYFSETQRNKGNFPGRFSGRQFSNSRSEMNVSTLELGDSALYLCASSLLPWGGLGPAYNEQFFGPGTRLTVL.

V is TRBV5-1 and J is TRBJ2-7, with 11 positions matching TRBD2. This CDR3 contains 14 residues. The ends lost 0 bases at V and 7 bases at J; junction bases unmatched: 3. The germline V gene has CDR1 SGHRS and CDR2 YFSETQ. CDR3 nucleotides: TGCGCCAGCAGCTTGGTAGCGGGAGGGGGTGAGCAGTACTTC. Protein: CASSLVAGGGEQYF.

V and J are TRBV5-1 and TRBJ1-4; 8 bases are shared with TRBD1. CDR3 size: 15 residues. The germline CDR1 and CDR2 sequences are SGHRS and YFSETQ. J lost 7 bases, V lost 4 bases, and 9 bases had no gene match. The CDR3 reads CASSPTGAASEKLFF. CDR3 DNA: TGCGCCAGCAGCCCGACAGGGGCGGCGAGTGAAAAACTGTTTTTT.

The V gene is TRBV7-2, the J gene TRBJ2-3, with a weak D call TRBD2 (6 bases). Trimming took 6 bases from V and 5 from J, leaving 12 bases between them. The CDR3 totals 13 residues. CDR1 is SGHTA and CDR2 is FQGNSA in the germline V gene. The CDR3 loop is CASSSAGGDTQYF. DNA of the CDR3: TGTGCCAGCAGTTCAGCGGGCGGAGATACGCAGTATTTT.

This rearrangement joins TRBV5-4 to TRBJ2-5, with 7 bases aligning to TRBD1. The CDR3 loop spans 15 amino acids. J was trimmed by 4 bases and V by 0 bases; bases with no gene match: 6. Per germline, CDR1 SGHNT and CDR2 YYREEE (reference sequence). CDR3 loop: CASSLEGTEGETQYF. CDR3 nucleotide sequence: TGTGCCAGCAGCTTGGAGGGGACAGAGGGAGAGACCCAGTACTTC.

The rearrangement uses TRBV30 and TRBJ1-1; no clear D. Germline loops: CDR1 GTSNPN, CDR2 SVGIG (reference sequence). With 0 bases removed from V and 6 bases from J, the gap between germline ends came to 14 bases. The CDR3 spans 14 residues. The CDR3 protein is CAWSVRYPRAEAFF. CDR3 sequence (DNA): TGTGCCTGGAGTGTACGGTATCCGAGGGCTGAAGCTTTCTTT. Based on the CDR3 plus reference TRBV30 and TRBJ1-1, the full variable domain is SQTIHQWPATLVQPVGSPLSLECTVEGTSNPNLYWYRQAAGRGLQLLFYSVGIGQISSEVPQNLSASRPQDRQFILSSKKLLLSDSGFYLCAWSVRYPRAEAFFGQGTRLTVV.

This CDR3 is CASSLFPPVYGYTF. The CDR3 coding sequence is TGTGCCAGCAGCTTATTCCCCCCGGTTTATGGCTACACCTTC. V and J are TRBV7-9 and TRBJ1-2; D remains ambiguous. Germline CDR1 and CDR2: SEHNR and FQNEAQ (reference sequence). Trimming stripped 2 bases from V and 5 bases from J, with 12 bases between. This CDR3 has 14 amino acids.

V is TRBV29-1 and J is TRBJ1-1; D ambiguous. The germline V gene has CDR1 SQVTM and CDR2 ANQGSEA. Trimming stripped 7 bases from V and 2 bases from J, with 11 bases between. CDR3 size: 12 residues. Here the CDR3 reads CSAEVVNTEAFF. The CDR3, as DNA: TGCAGCGCCGAGGTAGTAAACACTGAAGCTTTCTTT. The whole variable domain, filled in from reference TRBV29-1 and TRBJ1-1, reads SAVISQKPSRDICQRGTSLTIQCQVDSQVTMMFWYRQQPGQSLTLIATANQGSEATYESGFVIDKFPISRPNLTFSTLTVSNMSPEDSSIYLCSAEVVNTEAFFGQGTRLTVV.

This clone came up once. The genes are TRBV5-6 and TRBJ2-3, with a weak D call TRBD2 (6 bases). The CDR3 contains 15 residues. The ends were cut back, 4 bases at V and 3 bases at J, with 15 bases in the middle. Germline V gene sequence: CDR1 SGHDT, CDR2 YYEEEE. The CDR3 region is CASSPPPGLTDTQYF. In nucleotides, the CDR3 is TGTGCCAGCAGCCCCCCCCCGGGACTGACAGATACGCAGTATTTT.

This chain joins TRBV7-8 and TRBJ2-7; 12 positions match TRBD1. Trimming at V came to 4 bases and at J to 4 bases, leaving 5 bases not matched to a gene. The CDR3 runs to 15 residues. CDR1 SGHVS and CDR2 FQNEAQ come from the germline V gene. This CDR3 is CASSSGTGGAYEQYF. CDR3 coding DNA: TGTGCCAGCAGCTCCGGGACAGGGGGCGCGTACGAGCAGTACTTC.

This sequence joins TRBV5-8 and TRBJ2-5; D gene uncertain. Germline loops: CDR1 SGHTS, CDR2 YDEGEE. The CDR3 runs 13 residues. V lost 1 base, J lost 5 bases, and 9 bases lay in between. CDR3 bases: TGTGCCAGCAGCTTGCTACTGCTGGAGACCCAGTACTTC. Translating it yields CASSLLLLETQYF.

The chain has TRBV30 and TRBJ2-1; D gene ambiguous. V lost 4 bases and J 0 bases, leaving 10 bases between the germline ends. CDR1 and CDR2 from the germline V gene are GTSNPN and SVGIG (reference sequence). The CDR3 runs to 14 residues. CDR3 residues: CAWKKRLSYNEQFF. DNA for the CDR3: TGTGCCTGGAAGAAGCGCCTCTCCTACAATGAGCAGTTCTTC.

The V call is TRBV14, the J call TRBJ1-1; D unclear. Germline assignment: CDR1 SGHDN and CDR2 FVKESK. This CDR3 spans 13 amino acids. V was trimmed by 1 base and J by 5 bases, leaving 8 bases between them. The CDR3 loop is CASSQGTYTEAFF. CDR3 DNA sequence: TGTGCCAGCAGCCAAGGGACTTATACTGAAGCTTTCTTT.

CDR3 sequence (DNA): TGCGCCAGCAGCCAAGAGGTCCTGGGGCTTGGCGATGGCTACACCTTC. Translation gives CASSQEVLGLGDGYTF. The rearrangement uses TRBV4-1 and TRBJ1-2; a possible D gene is TRBD1 (5 bases). Germline V CDR1 and CDR2: MGHRA, YSYEKL. Trimming cost V 0 bases and J 6 bases, with 17 bases left between them. The CDR3 has 16 amino acids.

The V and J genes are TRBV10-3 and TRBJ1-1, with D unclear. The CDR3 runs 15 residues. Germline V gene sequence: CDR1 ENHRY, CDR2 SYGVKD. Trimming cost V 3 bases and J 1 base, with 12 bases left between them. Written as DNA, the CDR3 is TGTGCCATCAGTGAAGGAGACCCGGGGAACACTGAAGCTTTCTTT. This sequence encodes CAISEGDPGNTEAFF.

CDR3 bases: TGTGCCAGCAGTGAAGTAGCGGGGGGAAGCTTTTCTGAAGCTTTCTTT. This sequence encodes CASSEVAGGSFSEAFF. The chain combines TRBV6-1 with TRBJ1-1; a weak D match, TRBD1 (5 bases). This CDR3 is built from 16 residues. The germline CDR1 and CDR2 sequences are MNHNS and SASEGT. V was pared by 1 base and J by 6 bases, with 18 bases between.

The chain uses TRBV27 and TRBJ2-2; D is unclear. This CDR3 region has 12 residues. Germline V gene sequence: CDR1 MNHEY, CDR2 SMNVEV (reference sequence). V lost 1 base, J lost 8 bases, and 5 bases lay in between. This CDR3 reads CASSLLSGELFF. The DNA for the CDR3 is TGTGCCAGCAGTTTATTGTCTGGGGAGCTGTTTTTT.

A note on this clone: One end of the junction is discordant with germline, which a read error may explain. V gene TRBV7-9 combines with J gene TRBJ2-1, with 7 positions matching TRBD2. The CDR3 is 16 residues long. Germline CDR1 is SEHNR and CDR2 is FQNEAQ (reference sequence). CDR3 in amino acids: CSSSSLIGGGNNEQFF. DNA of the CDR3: TGTTCCAGCAGCTCCCTTATTGGGGGGGGGAACAATGAGCAGTTCTTC.

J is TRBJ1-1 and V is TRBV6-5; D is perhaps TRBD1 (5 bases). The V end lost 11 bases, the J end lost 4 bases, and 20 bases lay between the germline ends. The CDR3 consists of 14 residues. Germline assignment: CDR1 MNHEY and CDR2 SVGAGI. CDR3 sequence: CAVRQGPVSTEAFF. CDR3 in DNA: TGTGCCGTCAGGCAGGGCCCCGTGAGCACTGAAGCTTTCTTT.

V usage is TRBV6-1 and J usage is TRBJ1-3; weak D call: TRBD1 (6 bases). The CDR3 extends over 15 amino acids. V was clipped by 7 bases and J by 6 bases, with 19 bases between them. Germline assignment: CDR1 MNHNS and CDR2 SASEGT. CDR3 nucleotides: TGTGCCAGCATTATTAACAGGGACGGGCTAAACACCATATATTTT. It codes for CASIINRDGLNTIYF.

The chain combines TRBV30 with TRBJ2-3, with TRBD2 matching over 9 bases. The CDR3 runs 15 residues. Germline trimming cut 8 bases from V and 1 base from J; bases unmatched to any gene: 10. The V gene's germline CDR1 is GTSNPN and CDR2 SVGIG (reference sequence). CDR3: CATLATSGGTDTQYF. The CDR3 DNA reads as TGTGCCACCCTGGCGACTAGCGGCGGCACAGATACGCAGTATTTT.

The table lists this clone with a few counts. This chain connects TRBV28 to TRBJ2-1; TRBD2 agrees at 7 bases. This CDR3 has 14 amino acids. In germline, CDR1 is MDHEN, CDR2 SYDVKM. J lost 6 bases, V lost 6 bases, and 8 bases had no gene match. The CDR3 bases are TGTGCCAGCAGGGGGTTGGGGGAGGGCAATGAGCAGTTCTTC. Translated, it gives CASRGLGEGNEQFF.

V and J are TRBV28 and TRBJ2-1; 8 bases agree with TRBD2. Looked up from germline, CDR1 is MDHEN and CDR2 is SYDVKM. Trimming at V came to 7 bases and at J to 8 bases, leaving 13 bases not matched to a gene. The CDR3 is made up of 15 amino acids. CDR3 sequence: CASIQAGALGDEQFF. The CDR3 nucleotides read TGTGCCAGCATTCAAGCGGGGGCCTTAGGAGATGAGCAGTTCTTC. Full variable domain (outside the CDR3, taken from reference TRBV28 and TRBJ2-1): DVKVTQSSRYLVKRTGEKVFLECVQDMDHENMFWYRQDPGLGLRLIYFSYDVKMKEKGDIPEGYSVSREKKERFSLILESASTNQTSMYLCASIQAGALGDEQFFGPGTRLTVL.

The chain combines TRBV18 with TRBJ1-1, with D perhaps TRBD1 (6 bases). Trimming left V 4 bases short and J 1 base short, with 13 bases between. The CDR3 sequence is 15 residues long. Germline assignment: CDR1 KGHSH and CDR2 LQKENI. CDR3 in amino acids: CASSRVRGGNTEAFF. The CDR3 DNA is TGTGCCAGCTCACGGGTGAGGGGGGGGAACACTGAAGCTTTCTTT.

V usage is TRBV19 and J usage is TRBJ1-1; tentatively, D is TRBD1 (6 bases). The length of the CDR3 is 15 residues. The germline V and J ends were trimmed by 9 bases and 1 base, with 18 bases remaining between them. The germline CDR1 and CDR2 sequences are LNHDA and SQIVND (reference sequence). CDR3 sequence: CASSPQGTPNTEAFF. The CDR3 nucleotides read TGTGCCAGCTCACCACAGGGCACCCCGAACACTGAAGCTTTCTTT.

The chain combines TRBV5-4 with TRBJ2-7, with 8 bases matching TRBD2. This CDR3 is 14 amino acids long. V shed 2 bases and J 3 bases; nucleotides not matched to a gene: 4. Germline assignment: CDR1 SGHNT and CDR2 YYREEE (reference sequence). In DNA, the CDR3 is TGTGCCAGCAGCTTCGGAGCGGGAGTCTACGAGCAGTACTTC. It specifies CASSFGAGVYEQYF.

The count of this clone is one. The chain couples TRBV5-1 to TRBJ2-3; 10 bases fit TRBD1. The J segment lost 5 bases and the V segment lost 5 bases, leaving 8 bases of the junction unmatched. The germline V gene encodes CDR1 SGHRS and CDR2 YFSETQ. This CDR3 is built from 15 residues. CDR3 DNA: TGCGCCAGCAGACGCGACAGGGGGCGAGGAGATACGCAGTATTTT. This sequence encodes CASRRDRGRGDTQYF.

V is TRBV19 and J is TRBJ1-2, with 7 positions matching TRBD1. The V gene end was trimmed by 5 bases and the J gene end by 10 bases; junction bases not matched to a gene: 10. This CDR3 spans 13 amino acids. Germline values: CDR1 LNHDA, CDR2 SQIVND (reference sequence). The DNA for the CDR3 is TGTGCCAGTAGTCCGCGGACGCAGGGGGTCTACACCTTC. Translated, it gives CASSPRTQGVYTF.

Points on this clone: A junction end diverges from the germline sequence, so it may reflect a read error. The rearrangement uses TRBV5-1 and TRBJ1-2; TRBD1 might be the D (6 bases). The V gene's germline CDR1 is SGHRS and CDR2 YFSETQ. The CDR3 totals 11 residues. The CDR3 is CASSFRTVGAF. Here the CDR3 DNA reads TGCGCCAGCAGCTTCCGGACAGTTGGGGCCTTC.